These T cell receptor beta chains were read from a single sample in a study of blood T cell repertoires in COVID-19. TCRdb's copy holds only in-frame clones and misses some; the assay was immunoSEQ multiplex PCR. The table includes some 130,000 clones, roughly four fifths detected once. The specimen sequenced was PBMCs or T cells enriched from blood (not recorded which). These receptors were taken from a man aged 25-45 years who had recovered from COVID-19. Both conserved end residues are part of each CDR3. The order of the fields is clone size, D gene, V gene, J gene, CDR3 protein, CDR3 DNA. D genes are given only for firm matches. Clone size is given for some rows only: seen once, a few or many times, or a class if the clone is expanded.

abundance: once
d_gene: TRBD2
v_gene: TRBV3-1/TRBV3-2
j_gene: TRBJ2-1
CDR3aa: CASSQVGLAGIGEQFF
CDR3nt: TGTGCCAGCAGCCAAGTGGGACTAGCGGGTATAGGTGAGCAGTTCTTC

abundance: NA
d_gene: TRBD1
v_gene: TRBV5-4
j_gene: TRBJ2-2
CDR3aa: CASSLAQGAGTGELFF
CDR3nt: TGTGCCAGCAGCTTGGCCCAGGGGGCAGGGACCGGGGAGCTGTTTTTT

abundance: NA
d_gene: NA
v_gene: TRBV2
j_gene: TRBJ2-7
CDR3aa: CASLGQSYEQYF
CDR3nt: TGTGCCAGCCTGGGACAATCCTACGAGCAGTACTTC

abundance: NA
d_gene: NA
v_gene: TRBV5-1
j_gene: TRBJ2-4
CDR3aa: CASSPGLAKNIQYF
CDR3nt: TGCGCCAGCAGCCCGGGACTAGCCAAAAACATTCAGTACTTC

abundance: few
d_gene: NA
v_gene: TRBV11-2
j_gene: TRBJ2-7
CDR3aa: CASSLVPLQSYEQYF
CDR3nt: TGTGCCAGCAGCTTAGTCCCGCTTCAGTCCTACGAGCAGTACTTC

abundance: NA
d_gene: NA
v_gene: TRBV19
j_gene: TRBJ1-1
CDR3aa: CASSRPGERTEAFF
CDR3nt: TGTGCCAGTAGTCGCCCAGGGGAGAGAACTGAAGCTTTCTTT

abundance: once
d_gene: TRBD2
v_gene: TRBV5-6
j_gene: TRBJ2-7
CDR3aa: CASSLAPGLADSYEQYF
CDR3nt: TGTGCCAGCAGCTTGGCCCCGGGACTAGCGGACTCCTACGAGCAGTACTTC

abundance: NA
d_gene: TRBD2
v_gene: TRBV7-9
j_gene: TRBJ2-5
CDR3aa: CASTPMAGPGGAQYF
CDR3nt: TGTGCCAGCACCCCTATGGCGGGGCCCGGGGGGGCCCAGTACTTC

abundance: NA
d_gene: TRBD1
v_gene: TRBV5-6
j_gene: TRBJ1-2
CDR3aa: CASSLYGQGAYGYTF
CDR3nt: TGTGCCAGCAGCTTATACGGACAGGGGGCGTATGGCTACACCTTC

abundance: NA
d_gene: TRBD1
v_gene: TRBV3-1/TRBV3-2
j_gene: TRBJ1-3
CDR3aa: CASASAFTGTELNTIYF
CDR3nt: TGTGCCAGCGCCTCCGCCTTTACCGGGACAGAGCTAAACACCATATATTTT

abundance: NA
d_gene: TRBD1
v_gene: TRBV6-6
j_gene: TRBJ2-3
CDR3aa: CASSSRDSSTDTQYF
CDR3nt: TGTGCCAGCAGTTCCCGGGACAGTAGCACAGATACGCAGTATTTT

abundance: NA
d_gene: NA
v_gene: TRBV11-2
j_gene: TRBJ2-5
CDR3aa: CASSLDPGETQYF
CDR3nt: TGTGCCAGCAGCTTAGATCCGGGAGAGACCCAGTACTTC

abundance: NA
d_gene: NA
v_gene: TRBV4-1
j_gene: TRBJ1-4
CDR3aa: CASSQDFWATNEKLFF
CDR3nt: TGCGCCAGCAGCCAAGATTTTTGGGCCACTAATGAAAAACTGTTTTTT

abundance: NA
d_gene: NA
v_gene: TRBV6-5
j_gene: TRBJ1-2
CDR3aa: CASSYGETSFYGYTF
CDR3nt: TGTGCCAGCAGTTACGGCGAGACATCATTCTATGGCTACACCTTC

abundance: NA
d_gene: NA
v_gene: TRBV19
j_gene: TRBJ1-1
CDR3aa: CASSIHLPGDTEAFF
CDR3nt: TGTGCCAGTAGTATCCACCTCCCAGGGGACACTGAAGCTTTCTTT

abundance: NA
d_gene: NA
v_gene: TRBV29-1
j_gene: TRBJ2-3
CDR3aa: CSVGGGLQAADTQYF
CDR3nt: TGCAGCGTTGGGGGGGGGCTCCAGGCCGCAGATACGCAGTATTTT

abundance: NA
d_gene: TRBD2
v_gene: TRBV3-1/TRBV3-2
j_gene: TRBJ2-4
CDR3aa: CASSQGRGAKNIQYF
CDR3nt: TGTGCCAGCAGCCAAGGGCGGGGGGCCAAAAACATTCAGTACTTC

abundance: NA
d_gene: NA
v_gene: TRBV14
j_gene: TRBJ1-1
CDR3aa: CASSTWGDTEAFF
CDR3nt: TGTGCCAGCAGTACATGGGGGGACACTGAAGCTTTCTTT

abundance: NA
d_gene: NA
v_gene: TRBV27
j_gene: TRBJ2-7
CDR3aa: CASAKPAAAGYLYEQYF
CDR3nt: TGTGCCAGCGCCAAACCAGCCGCGGCGGGGTACCTGTACGAGCAGTACTTC